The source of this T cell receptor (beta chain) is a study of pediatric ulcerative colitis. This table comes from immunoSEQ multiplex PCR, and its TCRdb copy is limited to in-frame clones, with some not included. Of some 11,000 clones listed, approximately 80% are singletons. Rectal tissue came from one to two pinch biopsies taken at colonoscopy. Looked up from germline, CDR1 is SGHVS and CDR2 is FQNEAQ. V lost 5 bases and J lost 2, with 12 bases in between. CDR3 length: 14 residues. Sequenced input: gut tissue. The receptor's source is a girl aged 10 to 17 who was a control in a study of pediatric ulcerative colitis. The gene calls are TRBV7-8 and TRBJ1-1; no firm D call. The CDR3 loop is CASSAQSLNTEAFF. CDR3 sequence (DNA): TGTGCCAGCAGCGCTCAATCACTAAACACTGAAGCTTTCTTT.